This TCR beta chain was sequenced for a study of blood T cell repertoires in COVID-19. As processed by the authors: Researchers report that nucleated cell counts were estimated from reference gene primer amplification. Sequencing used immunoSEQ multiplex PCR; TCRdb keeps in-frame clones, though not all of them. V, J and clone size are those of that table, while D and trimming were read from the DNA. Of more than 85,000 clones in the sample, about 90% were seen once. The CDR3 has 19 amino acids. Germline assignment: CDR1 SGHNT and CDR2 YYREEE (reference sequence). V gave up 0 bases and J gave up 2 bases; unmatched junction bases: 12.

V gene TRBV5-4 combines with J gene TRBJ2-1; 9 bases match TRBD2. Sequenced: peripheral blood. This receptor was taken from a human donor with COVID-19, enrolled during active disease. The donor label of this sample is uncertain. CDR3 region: CASSLGGFVAGVPYNEQFF. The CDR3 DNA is TGTGCCAGCAGCTTGGGTGGTTTCGTAGCGGGAGTCCCCTACAATGAGCAGTTCTTC.